What follows are 18 T cell receptor beta chains derived from one specimen sequenced in a study of blood T cells in healthy people across ages. PCR was performed a second time for about 7 to 11 cycles using a sample-barcoded 5' primer and a J-beta primer mix. Via MiXCR, TCRdb re-called the 5' RACE reads, giving one row per CDR3 protein. This table holds 710,000 or so distinct CDR3 sequences, around 32% found once. The sequencing input was blood. These TCRs come from a woman aged 80 or over in good health.

Notes on this clonotype: This sequence may be a read error, since a much larger clone differs from it by one base. The chain combines TRBV9 with TRBJ2-7; D is ambiguous. There are 13 residues in the CDR3. The ends were cut back, 0 bases at V and 7 bases at J, with 11 bases in the middle. Per germline, CDR1 SGDLS and CDR2 YYNGEE. CDR3 sequence reads: CASSVDGYNEQYF. The CDR3 region has the DNA TGTGCCAGCAGCGTAGATGGGTACAATGAGCAGTACTTC.

At least ten counts were recorded for this clonotype. The chain uses TRBV6-5 and TRBJ2-1; 11 nucleotides match TRBD2. The CDR3 runs to 18 residues. Unmatched junction bases numbered 10, after V lost 6 bases and J lost 0 bases. CDR1 is MNHEY and CDR2 is SVGAGI in the germline V gene. CDR3: CASRPRLAGTSSYNEQFF. The DNA for the CDR3 is TGTGCCAGCAGACCCAGACTAGCGGGGACGAGCTCCTACAATGAGCAGTTCTTC.

This clonotype was detected many times. The rearrangement joins TRBV5-6 to TRBJ2-1, with TRBD2 matching 11 bases. The CDR3 is made up of 18 amino acids. The ends lost 1 base at V and 0 bases at J; junction bases unmatched: 6. Germline V CDR1 and CDR2: SGHDT, YYEEEE. The CDR3 coding sequence is TGTGCCAGCAGCTTGATAGCGGGGGGGATCAGCTCCTACAATGAGCAGTTCTTC. It yields the protein CASSLIAGGISSYNEQFF. The full variable domain, its missing parts supplied by reference TRBV5-6 and TRBJ2-1, is DAGVTQSPTHLIKTRGQQVTLRCSPKSGHDTVSWYQQALGQGPQFIFQYYEEEERQRGNFPDRFSGHQFPNYSSELNVNALLLGDSALYLCASSLIAGGISSYNEQFFGPGTRLTVL.

This chain links TRBV20-1 with TRBJ2-3; the D is unclear. The germline gives CDR1 DFQATT, CDR2 SNEGSKA (reference sequence). Trimming stripped 6 bases from V and 8 bases from J, with 9 bases between. The length of the CDR3 is 10 residues. The CDR3 region is CSAQVPTQYF. CDR3 bases: TGCAGTGCCCAGGTCCCTACGCAGTATTTT.

Points on this clonotype: A much larger clone differs by one base, so this may be a read error. This chain connects TRBV7-6 to TRBJ1-2; D remains ambiguous. Germline V gene data show CDR1 as SGHVS and CDR2 as FNYEAQ. Trimming cost V 1 base and J 9 bases, with 12 bases left between them. This CDR3 comprises 13 residues. The CDR3 DNA reads TGTGCCAGCAGCTTAGGGGAGCGAACTAGCTACACCTTC. Amino acids: CASSLGERTSYTF. The full variable domain, in which reference TRBV7-6 and TRBJ1-2 provide the parts outside the CDR3, is GAGVSQSPRYKVTKRGQDVALRCDPISGHVSLYWYRQALGQGPEFLTYFNYEAQQDKSGLPNDRFSAERPEGSISTLTIQRTEQRDSAMYRCASSLGERTSYTFGSGTRLTVV.

This clonotype was recorded many times. This chain uses TRBV4-1 with TRBJ1-2, with 8 bases matching TRBD1. CDR1 and CDR2 (germline): MGHRA, YSYEKL. V lost 3 bases, J lost 3 bases, and 6 bases stayed unmatched. The CDR3 has 15 residues. The CDR3 DNA reads TGCGCCAGCAGCCACCCCGGGGACAGGCACTATGGCTACACCTTC. It specifies CASSHPGDRHYGYTF.

This clonotype was detected ten times or more. At one end the junction does not follow the germline gene, possibly because of a read error. The rearrangement uses TRBV7-9 and TRBJ1-2; D is ambiguous. Germline loops: CDR1 SEHNR, CDR2 FQNEAQ (reference sequence). The CDR3 totals 14 residues. The CDR3 DNA sequence: TGCGCCAGCAGCCGTTTGGGGTCCCTTGGGGGCTACACCTTC. This sequence encodes CASSRLGSLGGYTF.

V gene TRBV27 combines with J gene TRBJ1-1, with D possibly TRBD1 on 5 matching bases. The V gene's germline CDR1 is MNHEY and CDR2 SMNVEV (reference sequence). This CDR3 region has 13 residues. V lost 7 bases to trimming and J lost 4 bases, with 13 bases between them. The CDR3 DNA sequence: TGTGCCAGCAAAAGGGGCCCGGGCACTGAAGCTTTCTTT. Translated: CASKRGPGTEAFF.

The chain links TRBV20-1 to TRBJ2-3, with D hard to call. Trimming cost V 5 bases and J 5 bases, with 11 bases left between them. In germline, CDR1 is DFQATT, CDR2 SNEGSKA (reference sequence). This CDR3 comprises 12 residues. CDR3 in amino acids: CSAGKVVDTQYF. CDR3 DNA sequence: TGCAGTGCTGGGAAGGTGGTAGATACGCAGTATTTT.

This chain links TRBV7-9 with TRBJ2-3; no clear D. Germline V gene lookup returns CDR1 SEHNR and CDR2 FQNEAQ (reference sequence). CDR3 length: 10 residues. Deletions cut 11 bases from V and 3 bases from J, with 6 bases between. CDR3 loop: CALDTDTQYF. DNA for the CDR3: TGTGCCCTTGATACAGATACGCAGTATTTT.

There are many counts of this clonotype. This chain connects TRBV14 to TRBJ2-7, with 9 bases aligning to TRBD1. V gave up 0 bases and J gave up 5 bases; unmatched junction bases: 11. CDR1 and CDR2 from the germline V gene are SGHDN and FVKESK. CDR3 length: 17 amino acids. The CDR3 coding sequence is TGTGCCAGCAGCCAAGATGCTTTCCGGGACAGGGAACACGAGCAGTACTTC. It yields the protein CASSQDAFRDREHEQYF.

A note on this clonotype: This sequence may be a read error, since a much larger clone differs from it by one base. The V call is TRBV6-6, the J call TRBJ2-2; a weak D match, TRBD2 (5 bases). Germline CDR1 MNHNY, CDR2 SVGAGI (reference sequence). The CDR3 extends over 13 amino acids. CDR3 nucleotide sequence: TGTGCCAGCAGTATCTGGGAACCCGGGGAGCGGTTTTTT. Its protein product is CASSIWEPGERFF.

This clonotype was observed a few times. Sequence at one end of the junction differs from germline and may be a read error. The V and J genes are TRBV6-1 and TRBJ1-1, with D possibly matching TRBD1 (5 bases). The CDR3 is 14 amino acids. Germline V gene data show CDR1 as MNHNS and CDR2 as SASEGT. DNA for the CDR3: TGTGCCGGCAGTGAAGCGCTGGAGGGGACTGAAGCTTTCTTT. Its protein is CAGSEALEGTEAFF.

The table lists this clonotype with many counts. The chain is built from TRBV7-8 and TRBJ2-4, with 8 bases fitting TRBD2. The CDR3 sequence is 17 residues long. Germline V lookup: CDR1 SGHVS, CDR2 FQNEAQ. Trimming took 4 bases from V and 0 from J; bases not matched to a gene: 8. The chain's CDR3 is CASSSPGLELAKNIQYF. The CDR3 DNA reads as TGTGCCAGCAGCTCTCCGGGACTAGAACTAGCCAAAAACATTCAGTACTTC.

The chain has TRBV7-3 and TRBJ1-5; D call uncertain. V lost 2 bases to trimming and J lost 4 bases, with 6 bases between them. This CDR3 has 13 amino acids. CDR1 is SGHTA, CDR2 FQGTGA, per germline. CDR3 in DNA: TGTGCCAGCAGCTTATCCTTTAATCAGCCCCAGCATTTT. This sequence encodes CASSLSFNQPQHF.

The chain has TRBV28 and TRBJ1-5; perhaps TRBD1 as D (6 bases). Trimming shortened V by 8 bases and J by 3 bases, and 14 bases separated the two germline ends. The CDR3 has 14 residues. Per germline, CDR1 MDHEN and CDR2 SYDVKM. CDR3 sequence: CASGLQGFNQPQHF. In DNA, the CDR3 is TGTGCCAGCGGATTACAGGGCTTCAATCAGCCCCAGCATTTT.

The chain is built from TRBV12-3 or TRBV12-4 and TRBJ1-3; no definite D call. This CDR3 is 14 amino acids long. V was trimmed by 3 bases and J by 2 bases, leaving 8 bases between them. The CDR3 coding sequence is TGTGCCAGCAGTTTCGGGCTAGCTGGAAACACCATATATTTT. It codes for CASSFGLAGNTIYF.

Comments on this clonotype: This could be a read error, since a much larger clone is one nucleotide away. This chain connects TRBV5-5 to TRBJ2-1; 11 nucleotides line up with TRBD2. The CDR3 contains 14 residues. In germline, CDR1 is SGHKS, CDR2 YYEKEE (reference sequence). V was clipped by 7 bases and J by 4 bases; unmatched bases: 4. The CDR3 DNA reads TGTGCCAGCGGGCCTAGCGGGGGGTACAATGAGCAGTTCTTC. Amino acid sequence: CASGPSGGYNEQFF. The variable domain in full, completed from reference TRBV5-5 and TRBJ2-1, reads DAGVTQSPTHLIKTRGQQVTLRCSPISGHKSVSWYQQVLGQGPQFIFQYYEKEERGRGNFPDRFSARQFPNYSSELNVNALLLGDSALYLCASGPSGGYNEQFFGPGTRLTVL.